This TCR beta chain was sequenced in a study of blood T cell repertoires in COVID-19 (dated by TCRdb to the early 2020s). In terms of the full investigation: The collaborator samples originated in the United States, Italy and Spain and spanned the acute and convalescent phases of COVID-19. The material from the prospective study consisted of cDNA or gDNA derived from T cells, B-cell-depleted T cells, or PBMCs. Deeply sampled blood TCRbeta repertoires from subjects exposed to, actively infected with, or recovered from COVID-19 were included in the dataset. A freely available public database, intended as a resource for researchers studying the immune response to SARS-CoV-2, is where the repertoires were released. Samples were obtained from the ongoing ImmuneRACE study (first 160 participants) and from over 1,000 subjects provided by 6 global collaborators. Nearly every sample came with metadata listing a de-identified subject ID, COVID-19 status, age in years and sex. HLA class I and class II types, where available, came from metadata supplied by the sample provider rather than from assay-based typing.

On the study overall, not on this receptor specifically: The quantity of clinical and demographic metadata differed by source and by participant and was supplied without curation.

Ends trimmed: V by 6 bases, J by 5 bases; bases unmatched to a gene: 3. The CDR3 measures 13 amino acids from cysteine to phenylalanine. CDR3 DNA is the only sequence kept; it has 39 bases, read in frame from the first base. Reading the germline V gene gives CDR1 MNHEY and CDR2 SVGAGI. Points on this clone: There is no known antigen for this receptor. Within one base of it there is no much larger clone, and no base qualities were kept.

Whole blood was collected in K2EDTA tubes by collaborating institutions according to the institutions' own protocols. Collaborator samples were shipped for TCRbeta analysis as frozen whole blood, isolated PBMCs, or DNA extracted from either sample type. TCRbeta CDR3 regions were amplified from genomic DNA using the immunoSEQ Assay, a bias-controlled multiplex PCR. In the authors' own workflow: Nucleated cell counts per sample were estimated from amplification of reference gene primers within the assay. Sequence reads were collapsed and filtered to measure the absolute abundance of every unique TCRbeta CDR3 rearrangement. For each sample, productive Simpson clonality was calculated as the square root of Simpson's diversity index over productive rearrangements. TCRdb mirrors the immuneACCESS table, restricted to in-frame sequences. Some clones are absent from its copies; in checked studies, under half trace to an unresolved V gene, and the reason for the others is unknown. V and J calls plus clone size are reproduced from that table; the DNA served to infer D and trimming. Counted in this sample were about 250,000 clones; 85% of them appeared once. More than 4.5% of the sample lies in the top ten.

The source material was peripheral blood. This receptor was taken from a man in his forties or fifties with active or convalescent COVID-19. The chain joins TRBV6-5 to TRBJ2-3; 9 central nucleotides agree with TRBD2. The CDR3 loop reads CASSALAGDTQYF. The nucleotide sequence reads TGTGCCAGCAGCGCACTAGCGGGAGATACGCAGTATTTT.